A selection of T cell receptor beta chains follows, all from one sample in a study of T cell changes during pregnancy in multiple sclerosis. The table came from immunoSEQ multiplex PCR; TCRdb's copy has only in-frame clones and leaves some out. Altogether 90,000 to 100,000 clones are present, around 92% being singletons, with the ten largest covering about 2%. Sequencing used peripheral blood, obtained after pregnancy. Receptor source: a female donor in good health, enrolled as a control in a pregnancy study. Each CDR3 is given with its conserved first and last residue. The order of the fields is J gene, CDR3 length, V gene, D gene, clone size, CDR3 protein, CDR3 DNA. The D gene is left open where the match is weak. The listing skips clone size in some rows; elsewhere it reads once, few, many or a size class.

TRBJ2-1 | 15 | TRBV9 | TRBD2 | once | CASSVLADSYNEQFF | TGTGCCAGCAGCGTACTAGCGGACTCCTACAATGAGCAGTTCTTC
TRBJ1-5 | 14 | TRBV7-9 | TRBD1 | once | CASSAGTDDHPQHF | TGTGCCAGCAGCGCCGGGACAGACGATCATCCCCAGCATTTT
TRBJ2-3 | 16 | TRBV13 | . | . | CASSLGRQGERDTQYF | TGTGCCAGCAGCTTAGGCCGGCAGGGTGAGAGAGATACGCAGTATTTT
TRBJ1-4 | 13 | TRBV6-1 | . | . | CASSEWENEKLFF | TGTGCCAGCAGTGAATGGGAGAATGAAAAACTGTTTTTT
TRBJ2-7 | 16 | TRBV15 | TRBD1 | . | CATSRDYGTGSYEQYF | TGTGCCACCAGCAGAGACTACGGGACAGGGAGCTACGAGCAGTACTTC
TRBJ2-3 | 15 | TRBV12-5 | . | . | CASGPGQLSKDTQYF | TGTGCTAGTGGTCCAGGACAACTCTCAAAGGATACGCAGTATTTT
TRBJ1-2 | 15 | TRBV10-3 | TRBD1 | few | CAIRDTGQSNYGYTF | TGTGCCATCAGAGATACGGGACAGTCTAACTATGGCTACACCTTC
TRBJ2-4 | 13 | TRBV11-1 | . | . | CASSPPLAHIQYF | TGTGCCAGCAGCCCGCCTCTGGCCCACATTCAGTACTTC
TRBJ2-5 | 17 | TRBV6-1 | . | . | CASSEVIRRANLREQYF | TGTGCCAGCAGTGAGGTTATTCGCAGGGCCAACTTGAGAGAGCAGTACTTC
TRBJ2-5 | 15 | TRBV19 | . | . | CASSIWQGLEETQYF | TGTGCCAGTAGTATCTGGCAGGGTTTGGAAGAGACCCAGTACTTC
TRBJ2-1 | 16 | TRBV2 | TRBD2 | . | CASSERRGGSYNEQFF | TGTGCCAGCAGTGAAAGACGCGGGGGCTCCTACAATGAGCAGTTCTTC
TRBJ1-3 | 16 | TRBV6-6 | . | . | CASSYPPSLSGNTIYF | TGTGCCAGCAGTTACCCCCCCTCCCTATCTGGAAACACCATATATTTT
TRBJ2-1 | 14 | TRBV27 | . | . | CASSSTTGYNEQFF | TGTGCCAGCAGTTCGACCACAGGGTACAATGAGCAGTTCTTC
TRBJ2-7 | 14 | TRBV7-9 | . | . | CASSLSGRTYEQYF | TGTGCCAGCAGCTTGAGTGGCAGGACCTACGAGCAGTACTTC
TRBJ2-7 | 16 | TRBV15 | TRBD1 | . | CATSREWTGGSYEQYF | TGTGCCACCAGCAGAGAATGGACAGGGGGTTCCTACGAGCAGTACTTC
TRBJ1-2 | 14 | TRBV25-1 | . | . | CASSERGVLYGYTF | TGTGCCAGCAGTGAACGGGGGGTGCTTTATGGCTACACCTTC
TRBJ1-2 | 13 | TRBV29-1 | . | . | CSTTQRELRGYTF | TGCAGCACCACCCAAAGGGAGTTGCGGGGCTACACCTTC
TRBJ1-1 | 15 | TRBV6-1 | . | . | CASSEQRGMNTEAFF | TGTGCCAGCAGTGAACAGCGGGGGATGAACACTGAAGCTTTCTTT
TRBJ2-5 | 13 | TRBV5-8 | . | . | CASSFSRVETQYF | TGTGCCAGCAGCTTTAGCAGGGTGGAGACCCAGTACTTC
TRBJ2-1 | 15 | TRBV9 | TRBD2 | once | CASSASGSSYNEQFF | TGTGCCAGCAGCGCTAGCGGGAGCTCCTACAATGAGCAGTTCTTC
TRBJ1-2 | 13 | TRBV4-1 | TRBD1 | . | CASSRLRQGSYTF | TGCGCCAGCAGCCGATTACGACAGGGGAGCTACACCTTC
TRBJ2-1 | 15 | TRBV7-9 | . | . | CASSAKGTSGNEQFF | TGTGCCAGCAGCGCAAAAGGCACTTCGGGCAATGAGCAGTTCTTC
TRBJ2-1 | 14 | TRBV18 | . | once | CASSFWGEKNEQFF | TGTGCCAGCTCCTTTTGGGGGGAGAAGAATGAGCAGTTCTTC
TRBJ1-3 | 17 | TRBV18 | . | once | CASSPGVGMSSGNTIYF | TGTGCCAGCTCACCCGGGGTGGGGATGAGCTCTGGAAACACCATATATTTT
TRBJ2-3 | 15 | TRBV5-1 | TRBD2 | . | CASSSGGGRTDTQYF | TGCGCCAGCAGCTCGGGAGGCGGTAGGACAGATACGCAGTATTTT
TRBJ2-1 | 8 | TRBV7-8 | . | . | CASSPQFF | TGTGCCAGCAGCCCTCAGTTCTTC
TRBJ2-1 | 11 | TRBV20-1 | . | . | CSARGEGEKFF | TGCAGTGCTAGGGGAGAGGGGGAAAAGTTCTTC
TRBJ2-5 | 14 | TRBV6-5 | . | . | CASSFGDKPSTQYF | TGTGCCAGCAGTTTCGGGGACAAGCCTTCGACCCAGTACTTC
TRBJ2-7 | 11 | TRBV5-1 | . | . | CASSVEGRQYF | TGCGCCAGCAGTGTCGAGGGCCGGCAGTACTTC
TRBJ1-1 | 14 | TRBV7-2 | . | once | CASSWGGANTEAFF | TGTGCCAGCAGCTGGGGGGGGGCGAACACTGAAGCTTTCTTT
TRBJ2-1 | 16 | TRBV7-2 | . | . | CASSLDSGIPYNEQFF | TGTGCCAGCAGCTTAGATTCAGGGATCCCCTACAATGAGCAGTTCTTC
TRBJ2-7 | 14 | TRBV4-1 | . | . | CASSQDEGEYEQYF | TGCGCCAGCAGCCAAGATGAGGGGGAGTACGAGCAGTACTTC
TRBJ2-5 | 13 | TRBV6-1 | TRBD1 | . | CASSTGGWETQYF | TGTGCCAGCAGTACAGGGGGCTGGGAGACCCAGTACTTC